This TCR beta chain emerged from a study of response to subunit inactivated influenza vaccine. Study findings and constraints: The authors suggested that few new T cells are recruited per seasonal influenza vaccination.

Germline V gene sequence: CDR1 SEHNR, CDR2 FQNEAQ (reference sequence). Trimming left V 2 bases short and J 3 bases short, with 17 bases between. The CDR3 runs to 17 residues. TCRdb called the RT-PCR reads again in MiXCR, with one record for every CDR3 protein. The sample consists of more than 550,000 distinct CDR3 sequences, 12% of them appearing once. On this clonotype: Antigen specificity is unknown.

The chain uses TRBV7-9 and TRBJ2-1; D is possibly TRBD1 (6 bases). Sequencing was performed on PBMCs from blood, taken on the day of vaccination. The sequence was obtained from a man aged 50-60 years who received an inactivated influenza vaccine. The DNA of the CDR3 is TGTGCCAGCAGCTTATTTGGGGGCGTTTTGGGCTACAATGAGCAGTTCTTC. It is translated as CASSLFGGVLGYNEQFF.